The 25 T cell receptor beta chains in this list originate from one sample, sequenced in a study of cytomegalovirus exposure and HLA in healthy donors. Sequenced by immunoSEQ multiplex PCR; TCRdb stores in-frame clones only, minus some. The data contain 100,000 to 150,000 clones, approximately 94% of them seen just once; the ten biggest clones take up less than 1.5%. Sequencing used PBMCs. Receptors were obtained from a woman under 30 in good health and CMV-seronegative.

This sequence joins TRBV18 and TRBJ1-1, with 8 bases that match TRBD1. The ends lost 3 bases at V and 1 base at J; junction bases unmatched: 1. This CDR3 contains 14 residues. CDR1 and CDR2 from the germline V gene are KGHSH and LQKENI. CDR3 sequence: CASSPGQGNTEAFF. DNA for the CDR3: TGTGCCAGCTCACCCGGACAGGGGAACACTGAAGCTTTCTTT.

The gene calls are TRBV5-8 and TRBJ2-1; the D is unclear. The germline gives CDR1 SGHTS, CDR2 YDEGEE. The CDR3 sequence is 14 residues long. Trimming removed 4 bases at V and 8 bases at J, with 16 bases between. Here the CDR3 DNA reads TGTGCCAGCAGCCGAGCGCCCATCCCCGATGAGCAGTTCTTC. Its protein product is CASSRAPIPDEQFF.

The CDR3 DNA reads TGTGCCAGCCTTCAGGGGGCTTCCTACGAGCAGTACTTC. Protein product: CASLQGASYEQYF. This chain uses TRBV28 with TRBJ2-7; 8 bases match TRBD1. CDR1 is MDHEN and CDR2 is SYDVKM in the germline V gene. This CDR3 is built from 13 residues. With 8 bases clipped from V and 1 base from J, the junction kept 4 bases outside the gene matches.

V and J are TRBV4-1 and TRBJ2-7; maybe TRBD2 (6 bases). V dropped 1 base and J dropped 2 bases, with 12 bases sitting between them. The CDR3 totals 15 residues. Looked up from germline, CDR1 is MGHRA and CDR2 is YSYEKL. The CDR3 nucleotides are TGCGCCAGCAGCCAAGTAACCAGCGGGCCCTACGAGCAGTACTTC. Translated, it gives CASSQVTSGPYEQYF.

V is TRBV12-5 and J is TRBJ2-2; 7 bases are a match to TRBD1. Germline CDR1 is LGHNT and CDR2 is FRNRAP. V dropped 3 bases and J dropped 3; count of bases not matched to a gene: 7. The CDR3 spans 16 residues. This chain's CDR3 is CASGFWDSLDTGELFF. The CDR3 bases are TGTGCTAGTGGTTTCTGGGACAGCCTAGACACCGGGGAGCTGTTTTTT.

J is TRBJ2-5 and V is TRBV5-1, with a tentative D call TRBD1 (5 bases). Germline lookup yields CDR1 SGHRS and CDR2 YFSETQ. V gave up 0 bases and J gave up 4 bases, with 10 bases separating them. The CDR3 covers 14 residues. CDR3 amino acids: CASSLGSRGETQYF. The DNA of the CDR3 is TGCGCCAGCAGCTTGGGGTCTAGGGGAGAGACCCAGTACTTC.

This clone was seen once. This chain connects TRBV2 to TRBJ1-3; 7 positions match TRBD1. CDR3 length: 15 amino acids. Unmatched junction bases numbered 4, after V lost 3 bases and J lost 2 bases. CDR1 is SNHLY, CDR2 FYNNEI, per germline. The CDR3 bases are TGTGCCAGCAGTGAGGAGACAGGGACTGGAAACACCATATATTTT. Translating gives CASSEETGTGNTIYF. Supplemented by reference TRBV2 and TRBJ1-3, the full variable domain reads EPEVTQTPSHQVTQMGQEVILRCVPISNHLYFYWYRQILGQKVEFLVSFYNNEISEKSEIFDDQFSVERPDGSNFTLKIRSTKLEDSAMYFCASSEETGTGNTIYFGEGSWLTVV.

The CDR3 sequence: CASSISGQNYGYTF. CDR3 DNA: TGTGCCAGTAGTATTTCAGGACAGAACTATGGCTACACCTTC. V gene TRBV19 combines with J gene TRBJ1-2; TRBD1 is a possible D gene (6 bases). Trimming took 3 bases from V and 2 from J, leaving 10 bases between them. CDR1 LNHDA and CDR2 SQIVND come from the germline V gene (reference sequence). The CDR3 contains 14 residues.

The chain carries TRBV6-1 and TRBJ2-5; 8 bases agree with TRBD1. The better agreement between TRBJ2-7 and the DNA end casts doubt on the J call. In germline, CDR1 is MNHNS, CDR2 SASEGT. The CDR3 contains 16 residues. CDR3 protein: CASSEGGQGYTYEQYF. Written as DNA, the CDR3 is TGTGCCAGCAGTGAAGGCGGACAGGGATATACCTACGAGCAGTACTTC.

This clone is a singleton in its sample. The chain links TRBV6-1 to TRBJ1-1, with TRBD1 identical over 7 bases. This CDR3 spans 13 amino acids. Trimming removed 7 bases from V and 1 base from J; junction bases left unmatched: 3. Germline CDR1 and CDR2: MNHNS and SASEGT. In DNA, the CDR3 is TGTGCCAGCATACGGACAGGGAACACTGAAGCTTTCTTT. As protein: CASIRTGNTEAFF.

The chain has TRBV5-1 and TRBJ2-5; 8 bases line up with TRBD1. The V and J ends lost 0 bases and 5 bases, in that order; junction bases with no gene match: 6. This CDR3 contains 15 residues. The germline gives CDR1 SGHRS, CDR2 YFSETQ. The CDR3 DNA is TGCGCCAGCAGCTTGGGTACTACAGGGGGTGAGACCCAGTACTTC. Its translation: CASSLGTTGGETQYF.

The CDR3 sequence: CASSPRGSGLSYEQYF. CDR3 DNA: TGTGCCAGCAGCCCCCGTGGAAGCGGGCTGTCCTACGAGCAGTACTTC. The chain carries TRBV9 and TRBJ2-7, with D perhaps matching TRBD2 (6 bases). The CDR3 totals 16 residues. Germline V gene data show CDR1 as SGDLS and CDR2 as YYNGEE. Trimming removed 4 bases at V and 1 base at J, with 18 bases between.

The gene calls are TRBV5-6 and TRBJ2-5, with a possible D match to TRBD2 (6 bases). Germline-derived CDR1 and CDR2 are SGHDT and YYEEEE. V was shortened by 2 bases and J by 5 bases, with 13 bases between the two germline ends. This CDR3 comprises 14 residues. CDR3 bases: TGTGCCAGCAGCTTCAAACCTAGCGAGGAGACCCAGTACTTC. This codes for CASSFKPSEETQYF.

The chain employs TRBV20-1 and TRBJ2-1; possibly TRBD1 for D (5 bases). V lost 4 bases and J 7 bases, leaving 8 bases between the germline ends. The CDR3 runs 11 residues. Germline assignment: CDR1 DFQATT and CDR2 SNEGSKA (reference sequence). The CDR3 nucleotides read TGCAGTGCTACAACAGGAAATGAGCAGTTCTTC. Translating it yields CSATTGNEQFF.

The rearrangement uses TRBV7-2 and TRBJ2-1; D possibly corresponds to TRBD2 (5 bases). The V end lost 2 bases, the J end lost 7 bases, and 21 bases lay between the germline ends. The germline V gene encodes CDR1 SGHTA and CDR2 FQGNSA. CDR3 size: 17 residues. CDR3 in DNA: TGTGCCAGCAGCTTAAGCCCGACTAAGGTCAGTGGGAATGAGCAGTTCTTC. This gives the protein CASSLSPTKVSGNEQFF.

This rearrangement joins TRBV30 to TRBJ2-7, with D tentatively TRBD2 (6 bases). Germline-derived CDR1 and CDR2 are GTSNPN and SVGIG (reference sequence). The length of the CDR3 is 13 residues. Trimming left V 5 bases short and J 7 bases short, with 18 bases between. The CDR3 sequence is CAWGTGGLREQYF. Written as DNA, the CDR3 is TGTGCCTGGGGGACTGGAGGCCTAAGGGAGCAGTACTTC.

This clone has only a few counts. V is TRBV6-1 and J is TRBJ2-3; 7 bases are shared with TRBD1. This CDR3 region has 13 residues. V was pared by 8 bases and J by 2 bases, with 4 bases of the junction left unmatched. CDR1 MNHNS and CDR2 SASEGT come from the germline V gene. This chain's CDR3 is CASGTEITDTQYF. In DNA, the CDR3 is TGTGCCAGCGGGACAGAAATCACAGATACGCAGTATTTT.

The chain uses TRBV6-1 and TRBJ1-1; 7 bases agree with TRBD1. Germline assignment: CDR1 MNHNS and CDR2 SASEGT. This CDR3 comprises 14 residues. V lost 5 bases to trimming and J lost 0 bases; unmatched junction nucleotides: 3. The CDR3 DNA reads TGTGCCAGCAGTCCCACAGGGGTGAACACTGAAGCTTTCTTT. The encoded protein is CASSPTGVNTEAFF.

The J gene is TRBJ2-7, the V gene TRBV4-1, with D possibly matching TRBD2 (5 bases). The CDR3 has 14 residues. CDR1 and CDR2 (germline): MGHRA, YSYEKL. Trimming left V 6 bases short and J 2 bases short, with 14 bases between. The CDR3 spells CASRLEAGTYEQYF. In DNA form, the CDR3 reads TGCGCCAGCAGACTAGAGGCTGGAACCTACGAGCAGTACTTC.

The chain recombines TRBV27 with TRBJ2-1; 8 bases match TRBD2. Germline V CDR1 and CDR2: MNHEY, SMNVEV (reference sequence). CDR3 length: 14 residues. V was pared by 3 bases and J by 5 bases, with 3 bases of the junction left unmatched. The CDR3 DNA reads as TGTGCCAGCAGTTTCCAGCGGGGGAACAATGAGCAGTTCTTC. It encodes CASSFQRGNNEQFF.

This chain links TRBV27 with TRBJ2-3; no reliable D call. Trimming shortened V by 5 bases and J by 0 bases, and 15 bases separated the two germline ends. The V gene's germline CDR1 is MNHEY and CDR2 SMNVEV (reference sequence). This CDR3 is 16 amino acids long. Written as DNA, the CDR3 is TGTGCCAGCAGTCCGGGTCGGGTTCCTAGCACAGATACGCAGTATTTT. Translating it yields CASSPGRVPSTDTQYF.

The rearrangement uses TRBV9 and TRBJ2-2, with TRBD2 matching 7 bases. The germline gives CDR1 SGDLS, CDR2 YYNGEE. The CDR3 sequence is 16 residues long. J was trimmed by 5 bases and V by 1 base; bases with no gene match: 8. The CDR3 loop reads CASSVRAGVGTGELFF. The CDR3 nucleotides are TGTGCCAGCAGCGTAAGGGCGGGGGTTGGTACCGGGGAGCTGTTTTTT.

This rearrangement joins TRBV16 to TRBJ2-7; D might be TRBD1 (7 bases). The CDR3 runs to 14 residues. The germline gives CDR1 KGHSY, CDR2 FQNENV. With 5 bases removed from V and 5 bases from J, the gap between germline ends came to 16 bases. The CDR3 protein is CASSGGGLGNEQYF. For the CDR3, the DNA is TGTGCCAGCAGCGGAGGGGGCCTAGGTAACGAGCAGTACTTC.

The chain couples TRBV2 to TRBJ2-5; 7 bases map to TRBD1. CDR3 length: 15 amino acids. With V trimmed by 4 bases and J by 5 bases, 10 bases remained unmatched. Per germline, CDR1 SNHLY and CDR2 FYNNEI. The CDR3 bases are TGTGCCAGCAGTGGGGACCGACAGGGATGGGAGACCCAGTACTTC. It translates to CASSGDRQGWETQYF.

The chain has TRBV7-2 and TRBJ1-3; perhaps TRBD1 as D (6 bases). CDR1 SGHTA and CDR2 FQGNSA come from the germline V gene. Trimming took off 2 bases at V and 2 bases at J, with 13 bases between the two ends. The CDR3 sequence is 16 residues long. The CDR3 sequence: CASSLQFGGPGNTIYF. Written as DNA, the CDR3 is TGTGCCAGCAGCTTACAATTCGGGGGGCCTGGAAACACCATATATTTT. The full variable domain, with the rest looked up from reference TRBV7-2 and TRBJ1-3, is GAGVSQSPSNKVTEKGKDVELRCDPISGHTALYWYRQSLGQGLEFLIYFQGNSAPDKSGLPSDRFSAERTGGSVSTLTIQRTQQEDSAVYLCASSLQFGGPGNTIYFGEGSWLTVV.